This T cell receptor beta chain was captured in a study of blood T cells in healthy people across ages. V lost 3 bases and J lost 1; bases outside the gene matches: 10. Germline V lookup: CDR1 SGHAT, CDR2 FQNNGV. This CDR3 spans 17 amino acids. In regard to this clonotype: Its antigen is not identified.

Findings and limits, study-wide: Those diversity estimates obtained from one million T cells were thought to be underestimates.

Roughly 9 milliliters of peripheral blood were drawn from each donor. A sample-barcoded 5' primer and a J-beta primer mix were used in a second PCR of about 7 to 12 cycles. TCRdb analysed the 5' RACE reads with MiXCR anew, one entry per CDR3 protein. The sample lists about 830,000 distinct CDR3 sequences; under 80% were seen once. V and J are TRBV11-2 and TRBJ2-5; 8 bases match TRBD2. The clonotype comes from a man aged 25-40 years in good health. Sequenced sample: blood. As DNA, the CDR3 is TGTGCCAGCAGCTTGGGGTCCGGCGGGGGGTTCCAAGAGACCCAGTACTTC. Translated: CASSLGSGGGFQETQYF.